This T cell receptor beta chain was captured in a study of blood T cell repertoires in COVID-19. Libraries were prepared by immunoSEQ multiplex PCR; TCRdb keeps only in-frame clonotypes and omits some of them. The sample includes 200,000 to 250,000 clones, around 82% of them seen just once. This clone was observed a few times. This sequence originates from a woman aged 40 to 50 with acute or convalescent COVID-19. Sequences were obtained from peripheral blood.

The CDR3 loop is CAWGLAGVGEQYF. The CDR3 DNA reads TGTGCCTGGGGACTAGCGGGAGTCGGGGAGCAGTACTTC. The rearrangement links TRBV12-3 or TRBV12-4 to TRBJ2-7, with TRBD2 identical over 14 bases. V was clipped by 11 bases and J by 7 bases; unmatched bases: 7. The CDR3 has 13 residues.